The next 24 T cell receptor beta chains were all read from a single sample in a study of T cell responses to AZD1222 COVID-19 vaccine. Assay used: immunoSEQ multiplex PCR; TCRdb lists only in-frame clones, some missing. The table shows about 150,000 clones, with approximately 89% occurring only once. The specimen was peripheral blood, collected 28 days after the second AZD1222 dose. The receptors stem from an adult who received the AZD1222 COVID-19 vaccine.

This sequence joins TRBV6-5 and TRBJ1-2; D perhaps matches TRBD1 (5 bases). V shed 5 bases and J shed 6 bases, with 13 bases lying between them. The CDR3 loop spans 13 amino acids. Germline CDR1 and CDR2: MNHEY and SVGAGI. The CDR3 region has the DNA TGTGCCAGCAGTCGAGGGGCAGTAGATGGCTACACCTTC. Translating gives CASSRGAVDGYTF.

The rearrangement uses TRBV28 and TRBJ2-1; D possibly matches TRBD1 or TRBD2 (5 bases each). CDR3 length: 15 residues. Trimming took off 6 bases at V and 0 bases at J, with 12 bases between the two ends. Germline-derived CDR1 and CDR2 are MDHEN and SYDVKM. The CDR3, as DNA: TGTGCCAGCAGCCCTGTGGGGGTCTCCTACAATGAGCAGTTCTTC. Translating gives CASSPVGVSYNEQFF.

The J gene is TRBJ2-7, the V gene TRBV27; D not certain. V was shortened by 1 base and J by 0 bases, with 10 bases between the two germline ends. The CDR3 contains 15 residues. Per germline, CDR1 MNHEY and CDR2 SMNVEV (reference sequence). CDR3 coding DNA: TGTGCCAGCAGTTTATTAAGAGAGAGCTCCTACGAGCAGTACTTC. Translated: CASSLLRESSYEQYF.

The chain employs TRBV6-2 or TRBV6-3 and TRBJ2-1, with 11 positions matching TRBD2. Germline loops: CDR1 MNHEY, CDR2 SVGEGT. V was clipped by 0 bases and J by 9 bases; unmatched bases: 7. The CDR3 covers 16 residues. The DNA of the CDR3 is TGTGCCAGCAGTTACTCAGATAGCGGGGGGGGCGGTGAGCAGTTCTTC. It specifies CASSYSDSGGGGEQFF.

The chain is built from TRBV7-9 and TRBJ1-2; perhaps TRBD1 as D (5 bases). The CDR3 consists of 12 residues. Germline V gene data show CDR1 as SEHNR and CDR2 as FQNEAQ (reference sequence). Trimming pared 5 bases from V and 6 bases from J, leaving 10 bases between. The CDR3 nucleotides read TGTGCCAGCAGCCAGGGTAGAAATGGCTACACCTTC. Encoded protein: CASSQGRNGYTF.

The V call is TRBV5-4, the J call TRBJ2-7; D not certain. Trimming pared 4 bases from V and 2 bases from J, leaving 10 bases between. Germline loops: CDR1 SGHNT, CDR2 YYREEE (reference sequence). The CDR3 runs to 13 residues. CDR3 coding DNA: TGTGCCAGCAGCCTCGACATCGCCTACGAGCAGTACTTC. Its protein product is CASSLDIAYEQYF. Supplemented by reference TRBV5-4 and TRBJ2-7, the full variable domain reads ETGVTQSPTHLIKTRGQQVTLRCSSQSGHNTVSWYQQALGQGPQFIFQYYREEENGRGNFPPRFSGLQFPNYSSELNVNALELDDSALYLCASSLDIAYEQYFGPGTRLTVT.

This sequence joins TRBV4-1 and TRBJ2-4; D not certain. With 7 bases removed from V and 0 bases from J, the gap between germline ends came to 16 bases. This CDR3 has 16 amino acids. CDR1 MGHRA and CDR2 YSYEKL come from the germline V gene. As DNA, the CDR3 is TGCGCCAGCAAGGCTGCGGCCAACTCAGCCAAAAACATTCAGTACTTC. This encodes CASKAAANSAKNIQYF.

This sequence joins TRBV2 and TRBJ2-5, with D perhaps matching TRBD1 (6 bases). Germline assignment: CDR1 SNHLY and CDR2 FYNNEI. Trimming took 8 bases from V and 2 from J, leaving 15 bases between them. The CDR3 is 14 residues long. In nucleotides, the CDR3 is TGTGCCAGCCGAAGCTACACAGGGCAAGAGACCCAGTACTTC. It translates to CASRSYTGQETQYF.

This chain uses TRBV5-4 with TRBJ2-7; TRBD2 is a possible D gene (5 bases). The CDR3 length is 13 residues. V was shortened by 3 bases and J by 6 bases, with 13 bases between the two germline ends. The germline V gene encodes CDR1 SGHNT and CDR2 YYREEE (reference sequence). The CDR3 coding sequence is TGTGCCAGCAGCTCGGGGTTAGCGCGCGAGCAGTACTTC. Translation gives CASSSGLAREQYF.

The V and J genes are TRBV3-1 (or the pseudogene TRBV3-2) and TRBJ2-7; 7 nucleotides match TRBD2. The CDR3 contains 15 residues. CDR1 and CDR2 from the germline V gene are LGHDT and YNNKEL (reference sequence). Trimming cost V 4 bases and J 3 bases; bases outside gene matches: 9. The CDR3 DNA is TGTGCCAGCAGCCGGGTGGCTAGCGGAAACTACGAGCAGTACTTC. It translates to CASSRVASGNYEQYF.

This chain links TRBV19 with TRBJ1-5; no reliable D call. Germline V CDR1 and CDR2: LNHDA, SQIVND (reference sequence). The V end lost 11 bases, the J end lost 2 bases, and 16 bases lay between the germline ends. The CDR3 loop spans 14 amino acids. CDR3 loop: CAARATDGNQPQHF. The CDR3 DNA is TGTGCCGCACGGGCCACGGATGGCAATCAGCCCCAGCATTTT.

The V call is TRBV7-9, the J call TRBJ1-1; D may be TRBD1 (5 bases). V was trimmed by 5 bases and J by 8 bases, leaving 12 bases between them. The CDR3 is made up of 12 amino acids. The V gene's germline CDR1 is SEHNR and CDR2 FQNEAQ (reference sequence). The CDR3: CASSTGTAEAFF. The CDR3, as DNA: TGTGCCAGCAGCACCGGGACGGCCGAAGCTTTCTTT.

The chain employs TRBV11-2 and TRBJ2-1; D remains ambiguous. Trimming removed 3 bases at V and 14 bases at J, with 11 bases between. The CDR3 totals 11 residues. CDR1 SGHAT and CDR2 FQNNGV come from the germline V gene. The CDR3 loop is CASSFGSREFF. Here the CDR3 DNA reads TGTGCCAGCAGCTTCGGTTCCCGTGAGTTCTTC.

The rearrangement links TRBV7-6 to TRBJ2-5; tentatively, D is TRBD1 (6 bases). Trimming removed 3 bases from V and 1 base from J, with 12 bases in between. CDR3 size: 15 residues. Germline V gene data show CDR1 as SGHVS and CDR2 as FNYEAQ. The CDR3 is CASSFRDISQETQYF. As DNA, the CDR3 is TGTGCCAGCAGCTTCCGGGACATATCCCAAGAGACCCAGTACTTC.

The V gene is TRBV21-1, the J gene TRBJ2-1; the listed D gene, TRBD2, was not tested against the DNA. TRBV21-1 is termed a pseudogene. The CDR3 spans 9 residues. The CDR3 region is CASFGGRVF. CDR3 coding DNA: TGTGCCAGCTTCGGGGGGAGGGTCTTC.

The rearrangement uses TRBV7-9 and TRBJ2-7, with D possibly being TRBD2 (5 bases). CDR3 length: 13 residues. CDR1 SEHNR and CDR2 FQNEAQ come from the germline V gene (reference sequence). V gave up 5 bases and J gave up 3 bases, with 11 bases separating them. The CDR3 nucleotides are TGTGCCAGCAGCCCTAGGGAGTACTACGAGCAGTACTTC. Its protein is CASSPREYYEQYF.

This clone was seen a single time. V is TRBV6-2 or TRBV6-3 and J is TRBJ2-1; D not certain. Germline V lookup: CDR1 MNHEY, CDR2 SVGEGT. The CDR3 contains 13 residues. V was shortened by 2 bases and J by 3 bases, with 5 bases between the two germline ends. The CDR3 sequence: CASSYEVYNEQFF. CDR3 DNA sequence: TGTGCCAGCAGTTACGAGGTCTACAATGAGCAGTTCTTC.

The chain joins TRBV19 to TRBJ2-1; TRBD2 is a possible D gene (6 bases). Germline V lookup: CDR1 LNHDA, CDR2 SQIVND (reference sequence). The ends were cut back, 3 bases at V and 3 bases at J, with 12 bases in the middle. This CDR3 comprises 15 residues. This CDR3 is CASSIRAGYYNEQFF. The DNA of the CDR3 is TGTGCCAGTAGTATCAGGGCGGGGTACTACAATGAGCAGTTCTTC.

This clone was picked up one time. The chain uses TRBV9 and TRBJ1-1; D gene uncertain. The CDR3 is made up of 17 amino acids. Deletions cut 0 bases from V and 5 bases from J, with 20 bases between. From germline, CDR1 is SGDLS and CDR2 YYNGEE. CDR3 amino acids: CASSVAIQDLWDTEAFF. CDR3 in DNA: TGTGCCAGCAGCGTAGCAATTCAGGACCTCTGGGATACTGAAGCTTTCTTT.

The count of this clone is one. The chain joins TRBV27 to TRBJ2-3, with D perhaps given as TRBD1 or TRBD2 (5 bases each). This CDR3 is 13 amino acids long. Trimming stripped 7 bases from V and 6 bases from J, with 14 bases between. Germline lookup yields CDR1 MNHEY and CDR2 SMNVEV (reference sequence). DNA of the CDR3: TGTGCCAGCACCCGGGACCAAGGGGATACGCAGTATTTT. Protein: CASTRDQGDTQYF.

The V gene is TRBV7-2, the J gene TRBJ2-5; TRBD2 matches at 9 bases. Germline CDR1 and CDR2: SGHTA and FQGNSA. J was trimmed by 2 bases and V by 5 bases; bases with no gene match: 3. The CDR3 runs 14 residues. CDR3 nucleotides: TGTGCCAGCAGCCGGACTAGCGCACAAGAGACCCAGTACTTC. Protein sequence: CASSRTSAQETQYF.

The chain recombines TRBV19 with TRBJ2-3; possible D gene TRBD1, 6 bases. From germline, CDR1 is LNHDA and CDR2 SQIVND (reference sequence). CDR3 length equals 16 residues. V was cut by 6 bases and J by 7 bases, with 23 bases left in between. This chain's CDR3 is CASSFRTGTLVYTQYF. CDR3 DNA sequence: TGTGCCAGTAGCTTCCGAACCGGGACACTCGTGTATACGCAGTATTTT.

This clone was counted only a few times. The V and J genes are TRBV4-2 and TRBJ1-1, with a weak D call TRBD1 (6 bases). V dropped 4 bases and J dropped 0 bases, with 15 bases sitting between them. The CDR3 is 16 amino acids. Looked up from germline, CDR1 is LGHNA and CDR2 is YNFKEQ. Here the CDR3 reads CASSPGQQIMNTEAFF. CDR3 DNA sequence: TGTGCCAGCAGCCCTGGACAGCAGATTATGAACACTGAAGCTTTCTTT.

J is TRBJ1-1 and V is TRBV5-1, with D possibly matching TRBD1 (5 bases). CDR1 is SGHRS, CDR2 YFSETQ, per germline. The V and J ends lost 0 bases and 11 bases respectively, with 17 bases between them. This CDR3 region has 14 residues. The CDR3 coding sequence is TGCGCCAGCAGCTTGGACCAGGAGGGGTTGAGGGCTTTCTTT. It yields the protein CASSLDQEGLRAFF.